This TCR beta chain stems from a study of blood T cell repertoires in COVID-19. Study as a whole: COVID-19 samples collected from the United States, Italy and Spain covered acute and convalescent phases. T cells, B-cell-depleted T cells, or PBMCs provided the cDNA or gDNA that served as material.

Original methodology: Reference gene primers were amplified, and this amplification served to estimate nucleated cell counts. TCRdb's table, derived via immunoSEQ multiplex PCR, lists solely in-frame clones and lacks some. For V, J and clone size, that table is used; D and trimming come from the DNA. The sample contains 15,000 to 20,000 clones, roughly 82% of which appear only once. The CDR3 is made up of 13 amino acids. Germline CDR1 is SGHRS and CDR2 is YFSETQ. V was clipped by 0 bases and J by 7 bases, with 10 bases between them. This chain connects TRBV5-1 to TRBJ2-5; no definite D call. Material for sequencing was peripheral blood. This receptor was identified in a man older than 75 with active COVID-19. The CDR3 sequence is CASSLVVTGTQYF. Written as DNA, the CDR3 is TGCGCCAGCAGCTTGGTTGTTACTGGGACCCAGTACTTC.